This T cell receptor (beta chain) came from a study of CD8 T cells in Susac syndrome. The CDR3 runs 17 residues. Germline CDR1 and CDR2: SGHTA and FQGNSA. V dropped 5 bases and J dropped 2 bases, with 21 bases sitting between them. 0.5 to 1 ug RNA was reverse transcribed with random hexamers. MiXCR was run by TCRdb on the immunoSEQ multiplex PCR reads, yielding one entry per CDR3 protein. The sample yields 100,000 or so distinct CDR3 sequences, roughly 94% seen once. The table lists this clonotype with a count of one. The chain uses TRBV7-2 and TRBJ2-5; possibly TRBD2 for D (5 bases). This sequence originates from a human donor with Susac syndrome. Material: CD4+ T cells from PBMCs. The CDR3 bases are TGTGCCAGCAGCCCCCGTCGGGGTAGTTTGGGACAAGAGACCCAGTACTTC. Its translation is CASSPRRGSLGQETQYF.